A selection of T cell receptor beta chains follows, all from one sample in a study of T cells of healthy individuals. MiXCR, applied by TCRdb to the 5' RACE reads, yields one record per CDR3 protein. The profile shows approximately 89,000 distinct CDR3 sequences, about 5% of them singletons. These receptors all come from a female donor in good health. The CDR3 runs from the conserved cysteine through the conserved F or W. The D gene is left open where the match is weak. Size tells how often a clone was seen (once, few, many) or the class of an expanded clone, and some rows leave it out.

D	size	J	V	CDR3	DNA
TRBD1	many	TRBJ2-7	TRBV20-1	CSAPGSRQGDEQYF	TGCAGTGCTCCCGGCTCCCGACAGGGAGACGAGCAGTACTTC
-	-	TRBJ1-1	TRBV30	CAWETGLFAEAFF	TGTGCCTGGGAAACAGGGCTTTTCGCTGAAGCTTTCTTT
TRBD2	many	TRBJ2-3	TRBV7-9	CASSLPGRADTQYF	TGTGCCAGCAGCTTACCCGGGAGGGCAGATACGCAGTATTTT
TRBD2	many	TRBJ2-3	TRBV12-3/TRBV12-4	CASTQAGGFPDTQYF	TGTGCCAGCACCCAAGCGGGAGGGTTCCCAGATACGCAGTATTTT
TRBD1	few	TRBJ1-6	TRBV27	CASSLDHRGWSYNSPLHF	TGTGCCAGCAGTTTAGACCACAGGGGTTGGTCCTATAATTCACCCCTCCACTTT
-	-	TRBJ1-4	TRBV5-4	CASSFGNRSEKLFF	TGTGCCAGCAGCTTTGGAAACAGGTCCGAAAAACTGTTTTTT
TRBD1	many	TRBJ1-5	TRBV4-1	CASSQAYPGQGTRGNQPQHF	TGCGCCAGCAGCCAAGCCTACCCTGGACAGGGGACGAGGGGCAATCAGCCCCAGCATTTT
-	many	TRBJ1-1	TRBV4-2	CASSQDPTGRGTEAFF	TGTGCCAGCAGCCAAGATCCTACAGGGAGGGGGACTGAAGCTTTCTTT
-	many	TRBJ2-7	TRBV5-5	CASSLMDGDYEQYF	TGTGCCAGCAGCCTAATGGACGGGGACTACGAGCAGTACTTC
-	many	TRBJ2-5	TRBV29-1	CSAIGHRQETQYF	TGCAGCGCTATAGGGCACCGACAAGAGACCCAGTACTTC
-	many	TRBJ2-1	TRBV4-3	CASSQDLVGSGEQFF	TGCGCCAGCAGCCAAGATCTGGTCGGGAGTGGTGAGCAGTTCTTC
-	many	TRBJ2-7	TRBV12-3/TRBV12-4	CASSFGTYEQYF	TGTGCCAGCAGTTTTGGTACCTACGAGCAGTACTTC
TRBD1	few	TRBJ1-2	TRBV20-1	CSAPPGQGAFYTF	TGCAGTGCACCCCCGGGACAGGGGGCCTTCTACACCTTC
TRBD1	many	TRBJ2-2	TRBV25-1	CASSDRTGLTGELFF	TGTGCCAGCAGTGACCGGACAGGCCTCACCGGGGAGCTGTTTTTT
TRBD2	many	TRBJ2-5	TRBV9	CASSPRERGYTIEAGETQYF	TGTGCCAGCAGCCCCCGGGAGAGGGGCTACACGATCGAAGCGGGGGAGACCCAGTACTTC
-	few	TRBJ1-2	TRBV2	CASNRGANYGYTF	TGTGCCAGCAATAGAGGAGCAAACTATGGCTACACCTTC
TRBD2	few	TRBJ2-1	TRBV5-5	CASSRGASGRFWAPHEQFF	TGTGCCAGCAGTCGGGGGGCTAGCGGGAGGTTTTGGGCCCCTCATGAGCAGTTCTTC
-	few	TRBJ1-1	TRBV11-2	CASSPGRGRAEAFF	TGTGCCAGCAGCCCCGGGCGTGGGAGGGCTGAAGCTTTCTTT
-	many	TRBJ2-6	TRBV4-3	CASSQLQEEKLVSGANVLTF	TGCGCCAGCAGCCAACTACAGGAGGAGAAGCTTGTCTCTGGGGCCAACGTCCTGACTTTC
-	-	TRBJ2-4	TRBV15	CATSTQSALAKNIQYF	TGTGCCACCAGCACCCAGTCGGCCCTAGCCAAAAACATTCAGTACTTC
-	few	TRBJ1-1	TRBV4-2	CASSQDLITEAFF	TGTGCCAGCAGCCAAGATCTCATAACTGAAGCTTTCTTT
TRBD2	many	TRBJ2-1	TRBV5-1	CASRGLTHNEQFF	TGCGCCAGCAGGGGACTAACACACAATGAGCAGTTCTTC
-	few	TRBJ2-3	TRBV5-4	CASSPALDSTDTQYF	TGTGCCAGCAGCCCAGCATTGGACAGCACAGATACGCAGTATTTT